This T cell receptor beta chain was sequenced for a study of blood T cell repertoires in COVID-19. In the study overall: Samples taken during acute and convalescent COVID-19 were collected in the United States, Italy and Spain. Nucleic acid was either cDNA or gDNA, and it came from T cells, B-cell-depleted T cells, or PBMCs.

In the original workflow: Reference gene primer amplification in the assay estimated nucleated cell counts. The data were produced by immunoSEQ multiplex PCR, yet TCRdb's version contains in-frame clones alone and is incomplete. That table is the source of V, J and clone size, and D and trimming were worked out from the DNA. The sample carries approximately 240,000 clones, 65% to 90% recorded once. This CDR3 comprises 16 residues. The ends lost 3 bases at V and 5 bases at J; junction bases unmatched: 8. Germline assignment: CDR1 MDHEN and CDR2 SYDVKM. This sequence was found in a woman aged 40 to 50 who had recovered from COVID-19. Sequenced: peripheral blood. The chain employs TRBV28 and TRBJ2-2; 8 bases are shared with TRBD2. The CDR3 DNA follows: TGTGCCAGCAGTTTTCGGCTAGCGGGTCGAACCGGGGAGCTGTTTTTT. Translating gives CASSFRLAGRTGELFF.